Listed here is a single TCR beta chain. Its antigen remains unidentified. V was shortened by 3 bases and J by 6 bases, with 12 bases between the two germline ends. Germline CDR1 and CDR2: MDHEN and SYDVKM. The CDR3 is made up of 14 amino acids. This sample was taken from a study of OX40 agonist ivuxolimab in advanced cancers. Findings of the study overall: On average, CD8+ T cells had more expanded clones than CD4+.

The assay was immunoSEQ multiplex PCR, and TCRdb's table has in-frame clones only and misses some. Of about 54,000 clones in the sample, 60% to 80% were seen once. The TCR originated in an adult with an advanced solid tumor such as melanoma, head and neck, liver or kidney cancer. V gene TRBV28 combines with J gene TRBJ1-3; D might be TRBD1 (5 bases). Sequencing was performed on CD4+ or CD8+ T cells sorted from blood, taken in a trial of the OX40 agonist ivuxolimab. CDR3 in amino acids: CASSFGGTVNTIYF. In nucleotides, the CDR3 is TGTGCCAGCAGTTTTGGGGGAACGGTAAACACCATATATTTT.